This TCR beta chain was identified in a study of identical twins (dated by TCRdb to the mid-2010s). About the investigation overall: TCR alpha and beta repertoires from monozygotic twins, unrelated adults of various ages and cord blood were deep-sequenced to test whether fetal clonotypes persist. To rule out contamination, the twin experiments were replicated at different times with different library preparation protocols.

Libraries came from 5' RACE. Sequencing was performed on an Illumina HiSeq 2000. Template switching introduced a universal primer binding site; the final cDNA contained a unique molecular identifier, enabling accurate counting of TCR cDNA molecules. Specific primers in the conserved constant-segment region were used to synthesize first-strand cDNA for TCR alpha and beta chains. Each cDNA library was double barcoded, with a SMART-Mk sample barcode plus Illumina barcodes, to control for contamination. TruSeq adapter sequences along with Illumina sample barcodes were introduced in two successive PCR steps. Sequencing of the TCR alpha and beta cDNA libraries was done on the Illumina HiSeq platform using custom primers. In the paper's pipeline: Raw reads were processed with MiGEC to extract unique molecular identifiers, and MiXCR was used to determine CDR3 positions. Recombination models were inferred per individual with the repgenHMM and IGoR tools using an EM algorithm. The analysis of shared clonotypes was done with the tcR package in R, with sharing normalized by the product of cloneset sizes. To study raw recombination without the effects of thymic and clonal selection, out-of-frame nonproductive sequences were analyzed. TCRdb reprocessed the public reads (quality trimming at Q25 with fastp, clone calling with MiXCR) and kept in-frame beta chains. Rows with a matching CDR3 protein are joined into one entry that keeps the most common DNA and genes. None of the V and J calls come from the authors' own analysis; TCRdb made them. This sample comprises roughly 710,000 distinct CDR3 sequences, less than 7% of them detected only once. 1.5% to 2% of the sample goes to the ten largest clones.

As to this clonotype: Its antigen remains unidentified. Per-base qualities were not stored, and no clone one base away is much larger.

Results and caveats for the whole study, not just this receptor: A weaker excess of twin sharing was found in beta out-of-frame sequences because the signal-to-noise ratio was lowered by fewer shared sequences. Out-of-frame TCR alpha sequences shared between twins showed an excess of low generation-probability sequences compared with coincidental sharing between unrelated individuals. Because the same donors could not be followed over many years, the conclusions depended on cross-sectional statistical analysis. Zero-insertion analyses could be partly confounded by invariant T cells such as MAIT and iNKT, though diverse VJ usage argued against such confounding for most clonotypes. In monozygotic twins, recombination models systematically underestimated out-of-frame TCR alpha sharing, but the models matched the sharing seen between unrelated individuals. Abundant cord blood beta clonotypes carried fewer insertions; young adult naive repertoires showed a weaker similar trend, while memory repertoires showed none.

Every donor was a healthy Caucasian. The study also sequenced three unrelated non-twin adults: a male aged 18 to 29, a male aged 50 to 60 and a female aged 50 to 60. Miltenyi CD45RO+ enrichment and human naive T-cell isolation kits were used to isolate memory (CD45RO+) and naive T cells from PBMC. This receptor was obtained from a man aged 18 to 30 in good health. The sample taken for sequencing was naive T cells sorted from blood. The cell subset or site label corresponds to: cells isolated with a human naive T-cell isolation kit.

The nucleotide sequence reads as follows: TGTGCCAGCAGCTTAGGAGCGGGAGGACTAGTTAACACACAGGAGACCCAGTACTTC. It encodes CASSLGAGGLVNTQETQYF. The chain is encoded by TRBV7-8 joined to TRBJ2-5; 9 central nucleotides agree with TRBD2. The V end gives up 1 base and the J end 5 bases, leaving 17 bases in the junction not matched to a gene. The CDR3 holds 19 amino acids from the cysteine to the phenylalanine. The only DNA kept is the CDR3, 57 bases in frame from the first base. CDR1 SGHVS and CDR2 FQNEAQ were looked up in the germline V gene.